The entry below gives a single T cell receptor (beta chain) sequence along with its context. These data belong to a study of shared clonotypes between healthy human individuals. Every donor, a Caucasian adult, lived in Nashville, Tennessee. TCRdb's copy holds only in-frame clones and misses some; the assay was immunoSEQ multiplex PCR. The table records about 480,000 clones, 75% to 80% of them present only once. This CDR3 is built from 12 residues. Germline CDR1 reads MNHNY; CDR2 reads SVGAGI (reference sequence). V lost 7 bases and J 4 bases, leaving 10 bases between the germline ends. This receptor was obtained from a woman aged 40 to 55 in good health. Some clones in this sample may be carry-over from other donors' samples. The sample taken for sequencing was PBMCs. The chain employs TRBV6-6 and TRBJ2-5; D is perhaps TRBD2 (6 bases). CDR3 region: CASNPEGETQYF. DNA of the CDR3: TGTGCCAGCAACCCGGAGGGAGAGACCCAGTACTTC.